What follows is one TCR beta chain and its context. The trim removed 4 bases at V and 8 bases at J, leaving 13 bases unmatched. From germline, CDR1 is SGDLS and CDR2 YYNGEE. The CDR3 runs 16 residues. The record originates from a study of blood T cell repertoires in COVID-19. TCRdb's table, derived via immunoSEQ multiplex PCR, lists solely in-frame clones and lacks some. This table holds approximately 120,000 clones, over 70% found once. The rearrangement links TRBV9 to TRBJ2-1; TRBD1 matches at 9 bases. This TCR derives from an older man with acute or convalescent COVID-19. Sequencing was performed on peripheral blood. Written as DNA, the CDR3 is TGTGCCAGCAGCTCAGGTCCGGGACAGGGACCCGATGAGCAGTTCTTC. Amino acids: CASSSGPGQGPDEQFF.